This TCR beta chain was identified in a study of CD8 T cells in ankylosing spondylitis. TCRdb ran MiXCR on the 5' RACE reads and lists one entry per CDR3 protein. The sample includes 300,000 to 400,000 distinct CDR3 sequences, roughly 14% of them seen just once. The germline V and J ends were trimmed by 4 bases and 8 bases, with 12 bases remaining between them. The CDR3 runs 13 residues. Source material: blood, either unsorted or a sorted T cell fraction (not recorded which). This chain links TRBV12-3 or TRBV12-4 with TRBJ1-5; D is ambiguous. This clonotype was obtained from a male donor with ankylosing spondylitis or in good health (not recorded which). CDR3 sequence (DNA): TGTGCCAGCAGTTCAGGCGGAGGGAAGCCCCAGCATTTT. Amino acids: CASSSGGGKPQHF.